The 20 T cell receptor beta chains given below trace back to one sample, sequenced in a study of T-cell reconstitution after alpha-beta-depleted transplantation in children. Unique molecular identifiers were used to barcode this TCRbeta library. TCRdb ran MiXCR on the PCR reads and lists one entry per CDR3 protein. The profile covers nearly 250,000 distinct CDR3 sequences, with 6.5% to 10% appearing a single time and less than 8% taken by the ten largest. The specimen was PBMCs, mostly from graft donor cells, collected 180 days after TCRalphabeta/CD19-depleted stem cell transplant. Receptors originate from a male patient between 5 and 17 years old who had a stem cell transplant for acute lymphoblastic leukemia, so the T cells may come from the graft donor.

Details on this clonotype: No conserved phenylalanine or tryptophan ends this CDR3, so it is likely a read error. The V and J genes are TRBV5-1 and TRBJ2-3; 10 bases are shared with TRBD1. This CDR3 comprises 16 residues. Germline values: CDR1 SGHRS, CDR2 YFSETQ. V was pared by 1 base and J by 4 bases, with 6 bases of the junction left unmatched. CDR3 nucleotide sequence: TGCGCCAGCAGCTTGAGGACAGGGGGTTTCCCAGATACGCAGTATTCT. It translates to CASSLRTGGFPDTQYS.

This clonotype came up many times. V and J are TRBV28 and TRBJ2-5; D is unclear. Trimming took 2 bases from V and 0 from J, leaving 16 bases between them. Germline V lookup: CDR1 MDHEN, CDR2 SYDVKM. The CDR3 covers 17 residues. The CDR3 sequence is CASSLGWSSQYQETQYF. The CDR3, as DNA: TGTGCCAGCAGTTTAGGCTGGAGTAGCCAGTACCAAGAGACCCAGTACTTC.

This clonotype was found many times. The chain links TRBV29-1 to TRBJ2-6, with 7 bases that match TRBD1. With V trimmed by 5 bases and J by 8 bases, 6 bases remained unmatched. Looked up from germline, CDR1 is SQVTM and CDR2 is ANQGSEA. This CDR3 has 13 amino acids. The CDR3 loop reads CSVKPTGSNVLTF. In nucleotides, the CDR3 is TGCAGCGTTAAACCGACAGGGTCCAACGTCCTGACTTTC.

This clonotype was seen at least ten times. The V gene is TRBV18, the J gene TRBJ1-1; a possible D gene is TRBD1 (6 bases). This CDR3 is 15 amino acids long. V dropped 0 bases and J dropped 1 base, with 9 bases sitting between them. Germline-derived CDR1 and CDR2 are KGHSH and LQKENI. The CDR3 protein is CASSPPAGANTEAFF. CDR3 bases: TGTGCCAGCTCACCACCGGCAGGGGCGAACACTGAAGCTTTCTTT. Using reference TRBV18 and TRBJ1-1 for the parts outside the CDR3, the full variable domain is NAGVMQNPRHLVRRRGQEARLRCSPMKGHSHVYWYRQLPEEGLKFMVYLQKENIIDESGMPKERFSAEFPKEGPSILRIQQVVRGDSAAYFCASSPPAGANTEAFFGQGTRLTVV.

This clonotype occurred a few times. This chain uses TRBV6-6 with TRBJ2-4, with 11 bases lining up with TRBD1. Germline V gene lookup returns CDR1 MNHNY and CDR2 SVGAGI (reference sequence). After removal of 6 bases from V and 2 bases from J, the junction contained 27 bases not matched to a gene. The CDR3 is 23 residues long. The CDR3 coding sequence is TGTGCCAGCAGGACCCTGGACAGGGGGCCGGACCTGCCCTGGGATATGACCAAAAACATTCAGTACTTC. Its translation: CASRTLDRGPDLPWDMTKNIQYF.

The chain is built from TRBV6-5 and TRBJ2-2, with 7 bases lining up with TRBD1. Germline trimming cut 2 bases from V and 6 bases from J; bases unmatched to any gene: 9. Germline CDR1 and CDR2: MNHEY and SVGAGI. The CDR3 is made up of 16 amino acids. CDR3 coding DNA: TGTGCCAGCAGTTACGTGGGAAACAGGGGATCCGGGGAGCTGTTTTTT. This translates into CASSYVGNRGSGELFF.

This clonotype was counted ten times or more. CDR3 in amino acids: CASSFLAGSANEQFF. The CDR3 DNA reads as TGTGCCAGCAGCTTTCTAGCGGGGTCTGCGAATGAGCAGTTCTTC. The V gene is TRBV7-2, the J gene TRBJ2-1; 9 nucleotides line up with TRBD2. Trimming at V came to 3 bases and at J to 7 bases, leaving 7 bases not matched to a gene. The germline V gene has CDR1 SGHTA and CDR2 FQGNSA. This CDR3 region has 15 residues.

This clonotype was counted at least ten times. The V call is TRBV4-2, the J call TRBJ2-7, with 7 bases matching TRBD2. The CDR3 consists of 15 residues. Germline V gives CDR1 LGHNA, CDR2 YNFKEQ. The V and J ends lost 0 bases and 4 bases, in that order; junction bases with no gene match: 6. The CDR3 loop is CASSQEAGEGYEQYF. CDR3 DNA sequence: TGTGCCAGCAGCCAAGAGGCGGGAGAAGGATACGAGCAGTACTTC.

The sample holds many counts of this clonotype. Relative to the germline gene, one junction end is altered; a read error may explain this. The gene calls are TRBV28 and TRBJ2-7, with D possibly matching TRBD1 (6 bases). The CDR3 runs to 13 residues. Germline V CDR1 and CDR2: MDHEN, SYDVKM. CDR3 sequence reads: CASKHTGIHEQSF. CDR3 bases: TGTGCCAGCAAACACACAGGGATCCACGAGCAGTCCTTC.

This clonotype was observed at least ten times. This chain connects TRBV9 to TRBJ2-1; D is possibly TRBD1 or TRBD2 (5 bases each). V dropped 4 bases and J dropped 0 bases, with 17 bases sitting between them. Germline assignment: CDR1 SGDLS and CDR2 YYNGEE. The CDR3 is 17 amino acids. The CDR3 is CASSPLGERSSYNEQFF. The CDR3 bases are TGTGCCAGCAGCCCCCTAGGGGAGCGCAGCTCCTACAATGAGCAGTTCTTC.

Concerning this clonotype itself: This may stem from a read error, because a much larger clone lies one nucleotide away. The chain recombines TRBV27 with TRBJ2-7, with 9 bases identical to TRBD1. This CDR3 region has 13 residues. The V gene's germline CDR1 is MNHEY and CDR2 SMNVEV (reference sequence). CDR3 amino acids: CGSSLRDREAQYF. CDR3 coding DNA: TGTGGCAGCAGTTTACGGGACAGGGAGGCGCAGTACTTC.

This clonotype was found many times. The DNA of the CDR3 is TGTGCCAGCAGTTTAGGCTTTGGGACAGTCTATGGCTACACCTTC. Encoded protein: CASSLGFGTVYGYTF. The rearrangement uses TRBV12-3 or TRBV12-4 and TRBJ1-2, with 7 bases fitting TRBD1. The CDR3 contains 15 residues. J gave up 4 bases and V 1 base, and 6 bases lay outside the gene matches.

In its sample, this clonotype was seen many times. The rearrangement uses TRBV20-1 and TRBJ2-7; 7 bases match TRBD2. This CDR3 contains 13 residues. Germline CDR1 is DFQATT and CDR2 is SNEGSKA (reference sequence). V was pared by 6 bases and J by 3 bases, with 8 bases of the junction left unmatched. Written as DNA, the CDR3 is TGCAGTGCCCTAACCGGGACTAACTACGAGCAGTACTTC. Amino acid sequence: CSALTGTNYEQYF.

This clonotype was seen ten or more times. This rearrangement joins TRBV10-2 to TRBJ2-1; possibly TRBD2 for D (7 bases). Germline V gene data show CDR1 as WSHSY and CDR2 as SAAADI. V was cut by 6 bases and J by 0 bases, with 15 bases left in between. The CDR3 sequence is 16 residues long. CDR3 sequence reads: CASRWEGGLSYNEQFF. DNA of the CDR3: TGCGCCAGCAGGTGGGAGGGGGGACTCTCCTACAATGAGCAGTTCTTC.

This rearrangement joins TRBV7-6 to TRBJ1-6; D is undetermined. CDR1 and CDR2 (germline): SGHVS, FNYEAQ. The V end lost 4 bases, the J end lost 14 bases, and 18 bases lay between the germline ends. The CDR3 consists of 14 residues. The CDR3 DNA sequence: TGTGCCAGCAGCTATACGGACGGCGTAAAGGCCCTCCACTTT. Its translation is CASSYTDGVKALHF.

This clonotype was counted ten times or more. This sequence joins TRBV7-3 and TRBJ2-3; 7 bases agree with TRBD2. CDR1 is SGHTA, CDR2 FQGTGA, per germline. J gave up 0 bases and V 0 bases, and 6 bases lay outside the gene matches. The CDR3 runs 17 residues. Here the CDR3 DNA reads TGTGCCAGCAGCTTAACTGGCCAGCGGGGAAGCACAGATACGCAGTATTTT. Its translation: CASSLTGQRGSTDTQYF.

The sample holds many counts of this clonotype. V usage is TRBV7-2 and J usage is TRBJ1-4; TRBD1 aligns across 9 bases. CDR1 SGHTA and CDR2 FQGNSA come from the germline V gene. CDR3 length: 16 amino acids. V shed 3 bases and J 2 bases; nucleotides not matched to a gene: 4. The CDR3 coding sequence is TGTGCCAGCAGCTTTACAGGGGGCCTTACTAATGAAAAACTGTTTTTT. It codes for CASSFTGGLTNEKLFF. The full variable domain, completed using reference TRBV7-2 and TRBJ1-4, is GAGVSQSPSNKVTEKGKDVELRCDPISGHTALYWYRQSLGQGLEFLIYFQGNSAPDKSGLPSDRFSAERTGGSVSTLTIQRTQQEDSAVYLCASSFTGGLTNEKLFFGSGTQLSVL.

This clonotype was found a few times. The chain couples TRBV12-5 to TRBJ2-3; D might be TRBD2 (6 bases). The CDR3 spans 14 residues. Trimming pared 2 bases from V and 4 bases from J, leaving 10 bases between. Germline-derived CDR1 and CDR2 are LGHNT and FRNRAP. The CDR3 reads CASGLKGLSDTQYF. CDR3 nucleotides: TGTGCTAGTGGTTTGAAGGGACTTTCAGATACGCAGTATTTT. The entire variable domain, with the rest obtained from reference TRBV12-5 and TRBJ2-3, is as follows: DARVTQTPRHKVTEMGQEVTMRCQPILGHNTVFWYRQTMMQGLELLAYFRNRAPLDDSGMPKDRFSAEMPDATLATLKIQPSEPRDSAVYFCASGLKGLSDTQYFGPGTRLTVL.

This clonotype was counted ten times or more. V usage is TRBV5-1 and J usage is TRBJ2-5, with D hard to call. Germline V gene sequence: CDR1 SGHRS, CDR2 YFSETQ. CDR3 size: 14 residues. The V and J ends lost 0 bases and 5 bases respectively, with 11 bases between them. Here the CDR3 DNA reads TGCGCCAGCAGCTTGGCCCCGGTCGGGGAGACCCAGTACTTC. It translates to CASSLAPVGETQYF. Variable domain in full (rest from reference TRBV5-1 and TRBJ2-5): KAGVTQTPRYLIKTRGQQVTLSCSPISGHRSVSWYQQTPGQGLQFLFEYFSETQRNKGNFPGRFSGRQFSNSRSEMNVSTLELGDSALYLCASSLAPVGETQYFGPGTRLLVL.

The rearrangement joins TRBV5-4 to TRBJ1-1; D call uncertain. V was shortened by 5 bases and J by 1 base, with 15 bases between the two germline ends. Germline-derived CDR1 and CDR2 are SGHNT and YYREEE (reference sequence). CDR3 length equals 15 residues. DNA for the CDR3: TGTGCCAGCAGACTTGCCGGGAGGCAGAACACTGAAGCTTTCTTT. It is translated as CASRLAGRQNTEAFF.